This TCR beta chain was sequenced in a study of shared clonotypes between healthy human individuals. The V end lost 2 bases, the J end lost 9 bases, and 8 bases lay between the germline ends. CDR3 length equals 11 residues. Germline V gene data show CDR1 as MNHEY and CDR2 as SVGAGI. The input for sorted-subset replicate PCRs was about 0.2 ug DNA, tens of thousands of T cell genomes. Profiled with immunoSEQ multiplex PCR; TCRdb holds only in-frame clones, not every one. The table has around 1,900,000 clones, about 94% seen once. Naive CD8 cells comprised CD45RO-negative, CCR7-positively selected cells, excluding terminally differentiated effector memory CD45RA+ cells. Adult donors, all healthy and HIV-negative, had no recent acute infections or vaccinations. Remarks on this clone: Its cognate antigen is unknown.

Regarding the study as a whole: As a rule, naive subsets had a larger estimated richness than memory subsets.

The receptor was isolated from a man aged 18-30 years in good health. Some clones in this sample may be carry-over from other donors' samples. Material for sequencing was naive CD8+ T cells from PBMCs. The V call is TRBV6-5, the J call TRBJ2-7, with D possibly matching TRBD1 (5 bases). The CDR3 here is CASSYQGMQYF. The CDR3 DNA reads TGTGCCAGCAGTTACCAGGGAATGCAGTACTTC.